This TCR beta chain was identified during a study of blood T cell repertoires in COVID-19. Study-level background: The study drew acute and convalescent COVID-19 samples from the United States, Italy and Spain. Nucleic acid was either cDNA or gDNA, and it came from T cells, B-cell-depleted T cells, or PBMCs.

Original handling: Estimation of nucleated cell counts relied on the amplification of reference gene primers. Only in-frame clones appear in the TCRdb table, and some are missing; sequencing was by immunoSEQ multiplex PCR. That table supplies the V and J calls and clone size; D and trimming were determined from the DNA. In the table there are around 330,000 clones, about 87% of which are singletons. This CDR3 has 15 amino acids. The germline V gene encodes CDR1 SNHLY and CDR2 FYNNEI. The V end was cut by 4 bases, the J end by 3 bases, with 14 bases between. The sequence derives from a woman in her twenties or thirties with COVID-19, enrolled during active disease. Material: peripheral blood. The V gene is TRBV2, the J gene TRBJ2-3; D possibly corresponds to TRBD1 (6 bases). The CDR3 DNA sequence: TGTGCCAGCAGTGGCAGCGGAAGGGGGACAGATACGCAGTATTTT. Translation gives CASSGSGRGTDTQYF. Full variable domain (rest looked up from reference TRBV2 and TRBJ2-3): EPEVTQTPSHQVTQMGQEVILRCVPISNHLYFYWYRQILGQKVEFLVSFYNNEISEKSEIFDDQFSVERPDGSNFTLKIRSTKLEDSAMYFCASSGSGRGTDTQYFGPGTRLTVL.